There are a few counts of the clone carrying this T cell receptor beta chain. Its antigen remains unknown. Method: immunoSEQ multiplex PCR; TCRdb's copy keeps in-frame clones and lacks some. The table lists 110,000 to 150,000 clones, approximately 91% of them singletons. These data come from a study of radiation and T cells in renal cell carcinoma. Looking at the study overall: Nephrectomy followed 15 Gy stereotactic body radiation by 4 weeks.

Sample time point: baseline pretreatment blood. Treatment denoted: 15 Gy SBRT to primary tumor, nephrectomy 4 weeks later. The study's findings and limits: Without pretreatment biopsies, baseline tumor clonotype presence was undetermined.

The receptor was derived from a woman aged 45-65 years with renal cell carcinoma. The material was blood, obtained from a patient whose treatment included radiotherapy and nephrectomy.

CDR3 in amino acids: CASSPGDMNTEAFF. CDR3 sequence (DNA): TGCGCCAGCAGCCCGGGTGACATGAACACTGAAGCTTTCTTT. The V gene is TRBV4-1, the J gene TRBJ1-1; D unresolved. Germline-derived CDR1 and CDR2 are MGHRA and YSYEKL. This CDR3 is built from 14 residues. Between the trimmed V and J ends, which lost 4 bases and 0 bases, there was a span of 9 bases.